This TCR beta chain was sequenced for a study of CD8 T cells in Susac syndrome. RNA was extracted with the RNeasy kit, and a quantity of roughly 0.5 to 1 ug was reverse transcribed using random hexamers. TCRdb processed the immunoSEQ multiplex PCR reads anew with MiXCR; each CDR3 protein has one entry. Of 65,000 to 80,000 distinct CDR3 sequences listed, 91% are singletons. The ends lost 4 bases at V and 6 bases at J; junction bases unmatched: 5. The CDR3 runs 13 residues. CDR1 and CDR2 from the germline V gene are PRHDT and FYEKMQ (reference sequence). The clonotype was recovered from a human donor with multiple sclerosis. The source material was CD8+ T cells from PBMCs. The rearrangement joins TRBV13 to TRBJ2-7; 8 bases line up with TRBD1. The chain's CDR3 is CASSSRTGPEQYF. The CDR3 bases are TGTGCCAGCAGCTCCCGGACAGGGCCCGAGCAGTACTTC.